This is a list of T cell receptor beta chains from one sample in a study of OX40 agonist ivuxolimab in advanced cancers. Profiling relied on immunoSEQ multiplex PCR, and the TCRdb table lists in-frame clones only, not all of them. Of around 86,000 clones in the sample, about nine tenths were seen once. The sample consisted of CD4+ or CD8+ T cells sorted from blood, taken in a trial of the OX40 agonist ivuxolimab. These receptors all come from an adult with an advanced solid tumor such as melanoma, head and neck, liver or kidney cancer. The CDR3 runs from the conserved cysteine through the conserved F or W. The D gene is left open where the match is weak. Size is stated for part of the rows, as once, few or many counts, or as a class when the clone is expanded.

D gene: .; clone size: .; CDR3 length: 19; V gene: TRBV4-1; J gene: TRBJ2-1; CDR3 DNA: TGCGCCAGCAGCCAAGAACCCAAAGGACAGATAAACTCCTACAATGAGCAGTTCTTC; CDR3 protein: CASSQEPKGQINSYNEQFF
D gene: .; clone size: .; CDR3 length: 14; V gene: TRBV9; J gene: TRBJ2-3; CDR3 DNA: TGTGCCAGCAGCGTAGTAGGGAGTGGAGATACGCAGTATTTT; CDR3 protein: CASSVVGSGDTQYF
D gene: .; clone size: .; CDR3 length: 14; V gene: TRBV7-9; J gene: TRBJ1-3; CDR3 DNA: TGTGCCAGCAGTCCAGGGTCGACTGGAAACACCATATATTTT; CDR3 protein: CASSPGSTGNTIYF
D gene: .; clone size: few; CDR3 length: 15; V gene: TRBV6-6; J gene: TRBJ1-4; CDR3 DNA: TGTGCCAGCAGTTACTCGACAGGTCTTAATGAAAAACTGTTTTTT; CDR3 protein: CASSYSTGLNEKLFF
D gene: TRBD2; clone size: .; CDR3 length: 16; V gene: TRBV5-4; J gene: TRBJ2-1; CDR3 DNA: TGTGCCAGCAGCCCGCCGGGAGCGGGAGGAGGAAATGAGCAGTTCTTC; CDR3 protein: CASSPPGAGGGNEQFF
D gene: TRBD2; clone size: .; CDR3 length: 16; V gene: TRBV7-7; J gene: TRBJ2-5; CDR3 DNA: TGTGCCAGCAGCCTGGGACTAGCGGGAGGGCAAGAGACCCAGTACTTC; CDR3 protein: CASSLGLAGGQETQYF
D gene: .; clone size: .; CDR3 length: 17; V gene: TRBV5-1; J gene: TRBJ2-2; CDR3 DNA: TGCGCCAGCAGCTTGGTACAGGTTGGCGCGAACACCGGGGAGCTGTTTTTT; CDR3 protein: CASSLVQVGANTGELFF
D gene: .; clone size: .; CDR3 length: 18; V gene: TRBV7-9; J gene: TRBJ1-4; CDR3 DNA: TGTGCCAGCAGCTTAGTTTGCTTCGCTTGCACAACTAATGAAAAACTGTTTTTT; CDR3 protein: CASSLVCFACTTNEKLFF
D gene: TRBD2; clone size: .; CDR3 length: 15; V gene: TRBV10-1; J gene: TRBJ2-1; CDR3 DNA: TGCGCCAGCAGTGATCCCCTAGCGGGATACAATGAGCAGTTCTTC; CDR3 protein: CASSDPLAGYNEQFF
D gene: TRBD2; clone size: .; CDR3 length: 14; V gene: TRBV19; J gene: TRBJ2-5; CDR3 DNA: TGTGCCAGTAGTTCTTTGGGGACTACTGAGACCCAGTACTTC; CDR3 protein: CASSSLGTTETQYF